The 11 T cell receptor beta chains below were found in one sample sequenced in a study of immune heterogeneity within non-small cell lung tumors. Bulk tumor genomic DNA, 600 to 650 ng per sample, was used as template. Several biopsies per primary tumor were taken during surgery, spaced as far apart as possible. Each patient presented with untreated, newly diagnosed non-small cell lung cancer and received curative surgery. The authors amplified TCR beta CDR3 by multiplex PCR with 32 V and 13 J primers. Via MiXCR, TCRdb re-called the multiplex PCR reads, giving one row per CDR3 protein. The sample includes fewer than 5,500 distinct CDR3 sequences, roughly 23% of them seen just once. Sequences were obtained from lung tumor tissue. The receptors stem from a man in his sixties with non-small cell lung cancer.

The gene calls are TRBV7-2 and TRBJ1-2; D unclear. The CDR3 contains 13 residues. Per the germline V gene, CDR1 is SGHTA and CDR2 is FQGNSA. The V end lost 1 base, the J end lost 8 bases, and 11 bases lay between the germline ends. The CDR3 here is CASSLDGRRGYTF. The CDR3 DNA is TGTGCCAGCAGCTTAGATGGGAGACGAGGCTACACCTTC.

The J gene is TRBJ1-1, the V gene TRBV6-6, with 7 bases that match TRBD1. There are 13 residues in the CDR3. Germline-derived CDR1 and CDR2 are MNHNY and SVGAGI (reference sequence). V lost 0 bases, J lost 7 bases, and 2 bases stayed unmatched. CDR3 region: CASSYSDRHEAFF. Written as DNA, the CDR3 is TGTGCCAGCAGTTACTCGGACAGGCATGAAGCTTTCTTT.

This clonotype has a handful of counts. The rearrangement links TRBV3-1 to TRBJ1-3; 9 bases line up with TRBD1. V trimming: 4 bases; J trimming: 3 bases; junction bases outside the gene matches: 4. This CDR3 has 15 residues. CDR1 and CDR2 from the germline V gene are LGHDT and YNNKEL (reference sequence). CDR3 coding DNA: TGTGCCAGCAGCCCCGGGACAGGGAGTGGAAACACCATATATTTT. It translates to CASSPGTGSGNTIYF. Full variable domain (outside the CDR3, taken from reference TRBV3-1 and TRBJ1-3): DTAVSQTPKYLVTQMGNDKSIKCEQNLGHDTMYWYKQDSKKFLKIMFSYNNKELIINETVPNRFSPKSPDKAHLNLHINSLELGDSAVYFCASSPGTGSGNTIYFGEGSWLTVV.

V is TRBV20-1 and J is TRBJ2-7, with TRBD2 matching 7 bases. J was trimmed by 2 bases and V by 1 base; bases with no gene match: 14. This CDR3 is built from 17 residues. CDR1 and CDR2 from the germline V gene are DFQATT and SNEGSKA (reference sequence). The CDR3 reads CSARGTTSASPTYEQYF. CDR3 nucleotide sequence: TGCAGTGCTAGAGGAACCACTAGCGCAAGCCCGACCTACGAGCAGTACTTC.

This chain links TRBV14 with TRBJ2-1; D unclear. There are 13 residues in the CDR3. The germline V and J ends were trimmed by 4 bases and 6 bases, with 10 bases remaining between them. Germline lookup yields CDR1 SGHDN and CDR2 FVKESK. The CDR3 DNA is TGTGCCAGCAGCCCGATCGTGTCCAATGAGCAGTTCTTC. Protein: CASSPIVSNEQFF. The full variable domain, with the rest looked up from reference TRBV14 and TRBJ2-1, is EAGVTQFPSHSVIEKGQTVTLRCDPISGHDNLYWYRRVMGKEIKFLLHFVKESKQDESGMPNNRFLAERTGGTYSTLKVQPAELEDSGVYFCASSPIVSNEQFFGPGTRLTVL.

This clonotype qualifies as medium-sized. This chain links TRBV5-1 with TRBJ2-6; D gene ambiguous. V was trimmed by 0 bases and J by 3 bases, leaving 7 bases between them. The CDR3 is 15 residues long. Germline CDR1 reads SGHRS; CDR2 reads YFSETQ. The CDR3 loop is CASSLEGRGANVLTF. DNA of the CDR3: TGCGCCAGCAGCTTGGAGGGTCGTGGGGCCAACGTCCTGACTTTC.

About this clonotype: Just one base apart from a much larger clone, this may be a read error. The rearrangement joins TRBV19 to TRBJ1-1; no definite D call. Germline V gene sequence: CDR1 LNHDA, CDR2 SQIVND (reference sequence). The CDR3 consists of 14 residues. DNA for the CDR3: TGTGCCAGTAGTGACGGCATGATGAACACTGAAGCTTCCTTT. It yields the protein CASSDGMMNTEASF.

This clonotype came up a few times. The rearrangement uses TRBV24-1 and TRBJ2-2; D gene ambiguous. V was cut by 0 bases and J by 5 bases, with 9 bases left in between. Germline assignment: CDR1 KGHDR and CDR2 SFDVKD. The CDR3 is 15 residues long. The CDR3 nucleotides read TGTGCCACCAGTGATTTGAAGACTCTAACCGGGGAGCTGTTTTTT. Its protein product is CATSDLKTLTGELFF.

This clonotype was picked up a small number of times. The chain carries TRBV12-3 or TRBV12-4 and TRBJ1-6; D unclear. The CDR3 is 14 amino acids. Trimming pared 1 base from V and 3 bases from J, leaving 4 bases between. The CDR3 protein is CASSLGGYNSPLHF. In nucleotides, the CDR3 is TGTGCCAGCAGTTTAGGGGGCTATAATTCACCCCTCCACTTT.

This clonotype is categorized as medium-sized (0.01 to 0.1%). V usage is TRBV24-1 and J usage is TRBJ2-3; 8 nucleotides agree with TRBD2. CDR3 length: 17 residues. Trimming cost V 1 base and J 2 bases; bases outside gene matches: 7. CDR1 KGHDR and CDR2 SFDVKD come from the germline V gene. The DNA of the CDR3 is TGTGCCACCAGTGATTTCCTGGCGGGAGGAATCACAGATACGCAGTATTTT. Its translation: CATSDFLAGGITDTQYF.

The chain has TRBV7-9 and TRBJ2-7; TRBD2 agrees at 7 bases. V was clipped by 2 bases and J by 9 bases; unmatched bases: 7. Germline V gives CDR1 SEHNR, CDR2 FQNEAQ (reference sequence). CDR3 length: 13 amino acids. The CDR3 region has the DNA TGTGCCAGCAGCTTAACCCTCTCGGGGGGGCAGTACTTC. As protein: CASSLTLSGGQYF. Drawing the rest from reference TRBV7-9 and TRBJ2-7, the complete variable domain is DTGVSQNPRHKITKRGQNVTFRCDPISEHNRLYWYRQTLGQGPEFLTYFQNEAQLEKSRLLSDRFSAERPKGSFSTLEIQRTEQGDSAMYLCASSLTLSGGQYFGPGTRLTVT.